One sample yielded the 15 T cell receptor beta chains listed below, sequenced in a study of T cell changes during pregnancy in multiple sclerosis. Produced via immunoSEQ multiplex PCR; TCRdb's table is partial and in-frame only. The table lists some 41,000 clones, nearly 90% of them singletons. Sample: CD8+ T cells from peripheral blood mononuclear cells, taken in the first trimester of pregnancy. All receptors come from a female donor with multiple sclerosis, enrolled in a pregnancy study.

The chain recombines TRBV6-5 with TRBJ1-3; D is possibly TRBD1 (5 bases). The CDR3 extends over 14 amino acids. The germline gives CDR1 MNHEY, CDR2 SVGAGI. Trimming removed 7 bases at V and 0 bases at J, with 10 bases between. CDR3 sequence: CASTGGASGNTIYF. CDR3 in DNA: TGTGCCAGCACCGGGGGAGCCTCTGGAAACACCATATATTTT.

The chain carries TRBV7-9 and TRBJ2-1, with TRBD1 identical over 9 bases. The length of the CDR3 is 14 residues. CDR1 is SEHNR and CDR2 is FQNEAQ in the germline V gene (reference sequence). V trimming: 10 bases; J trimming: 4 bases; junction bases outside the gene matches: 8. CDR3 in DNA: TGTGCCACGCAAACAGGGGGCGGGTACAATGAGCAGTTCTTC. Residues: CATQTGGGYNEQFF.

CDR3 DNA: TGTGCCAGCAGTCAGGGGGCTGAAGCTTTCTTT. Translation: CASSQGAEAFF. The chain uses TRBV5-5 and TRBJ1-1; 7 nucleotides match TRBD1. Trimming took 5 bases from V and 6 from J; bases not matched to a gene: 1. CDR1 and CDR2 from the germline V gene are SGHKS and YYEKEE (reference sequence). The CDR3 extends over 11 amino acids.

The gene calls are TRBV10-3 and TRBJ1-5, with 9 positions matching TRBD1. The trim removed 6 bases at V and 5 bases at J, leaving 5 bases unmatched. The CDR3 has 14 amino acids. CDR1 and CDR2 from the germline V gene are ENHRY and SYGVKD. CDR3 loop: CAIRGTGWDQPQHF. DNA for the CDR3: TGTGCCATCAGGGGGACAGGGTGGGATCAGCCCCAGCATTTT.

V and J are TRBV19 and TRBJ1-1; D remains unclear. Germline values: CDR1 LNHDA, CDR2 SQIVND (reference sequence). With 5 bases removed from V and 1 base from J, the gap between germline ends came to 11 bases. This CDR3 spans 14 amino acids. The CDR3 DNA reads TGTGCCAGTAGTGCCGCGGGGTGGAACACTGAAGCTTTCTTT. Its translation is CASSAAGWNTEAFF.

The chain joins TRBV2 to TRBJ1-1; a possible D gene is TRBD1 (5 bases). Germline V gene sequence: CDR1 SNHLY, CDR2 FYNNEI. The CDR3 is 13 amino acids. CDR3 protein: CGGGRGRNTEAFF. The CDR3 DNA reads TGTGGGGGCGGACGAGGCAGGAACACTGAAGCTTTCTTT. The variable domain in full, completed from reference TRBV2 and TRBJ1-1, reads EPEVTQTPSHQVTQMGQEVILRCVPISNHLYFYWYRQILGQKVEFLVSFYNNEISEKSEIFDDQFSVERPDGSNFTLKIRSTKLEDSAMYFCGGGRGRNTEAFFGQGTRLTVV.

J is TRBJ1-2 and V is TRBV29-1; D not certain. Germline V gives CDR1 SQVTM, CDR2 ANQGSEA. The length of the CDR3 is 11 residues. The V gene lost 7 bases and the J gene lost 4 bases, with 10 bases spanning the gap. The CDR3 region is CSARVGYGYTF. Written as DNA, the CDR3 is TGCAGCGCCCGGGTGGGCTATGGCTACACCTTC.

DNA of the CDR3: TGTGCCAGCAGCTTATCAGGGACACTAGAGACCCAGTACTTC. Protein sequence: CASSLSGTLETQYF. The chain has TRBV7-2 and TRBJ2-5; D perhaps matches TRBD1 (6 bases). Germline V gene data show CDR1 as SGHTA and CDR2 as FQGNSA. This CDR3 region has 14 residues. V dropped 2 bases and J dropped 4 bases, with 11 bases sitting between them.

The chain links TRBV2 to TRBJ1-1; D may be TRBD1 (6 bases). Germline CDR1 reads SNHLY; CDR2 reads FYNNEI. This CDR3 comprises 13 residues. V shed 5 bases and J shed 1 base, with 8 bases lying between them. Here the CDR3 reads CASSRGRNTEAFF. The CDR3 DNA is TGTGCCAGCAGTAGGGGGAGGAACACTGAAGCTTTCTTT. Looking up the rest from reference TRBV2 and TRBJ1-1 gives the full variable domain: EPEVTQTPSHQVTQMGQEVILRCVPISNHLYFYWYRQILGQKVEFLVSFYNNEISEKSEIFDDQFSVERPDGSNFTLKIRSTKLEDSAMYFCASSRGRNTEAFFGQGTRLTVV.

The chain carries TRBV4-1 and TRBJ2-7; D might be TRBD2 (7 bases). Germline CDR1 and CDR2: MGHRA and YSYEKL. V lost 0 bases and J lost 2, with 14 bases in between. The CDR3 is made up of 16 amino acids. CDR3 in DNA: TGCGCCAGCAGCCAAGATAGAGGGGGGGCTCCCTACGAGCAGTACTTC. Its protein product is CASSQDRGGAPYEQYF.

Concerning this clone itself: The junction shows a germline mismatch at one end, possibly a read error. This chain joins TRBV5-1 and TRBJ2-5; no definite D call. This CDR3 spans 14 amino acids. Germline CDR1 is SGHRS and CDR2 is YFSETQ. The CDR3 DNA follows: TGCGCCAGCAGCTTGGCTAAGTACCACGAGACCCAGTACTTC. Amino acid sequence: CASSLAKYHETQYF. Supplemented by reference TRBV5-1 and TRBJ2-5, the full variable domain reads KAGVTQTPRYLIKTRGQQVTLSCSPISGHRSVSWYQQTPGQGLQFLFEYFSETQRNKGNFPGRFSGRQFSNSRSEMNVSTLELGDSALYLCASSLAKYHETQYFGPGTRLLVL.

The V gene is TRBV4-1, the J gene TRBJ2-5; TRBD2 matches at 11 bases. The trim removed 4 bases at V and 5 bases at J, leaving 6 bases unmatched. Germline V gene data show CDR1 as MGHRA and CDR2 as YSYEKL. There are 15 residues in the CDR3. CDR3: CASSRTSGGWETQYF. In DNA, the CDR3 is TGCGCCAGCAGCCGAACTAGCGGGGGCTGGGAGACCCAGTACTTC.

The chain employs TRBV20-1 and TRBJ2-3; D is unresolved. The V and J ends lost 6 bases and 0 bases respectively, with 4 bases between them. Germline lookup yields CDR1 DFQATT and CDR2 SNEGSKA (reference sequence). CDR3 length: 11 amino acids. The CDR3 protein is CSAVSTDTQYF. CDR3 in DNA: TGCAGTGCCGTAAGCACAGATACGCAGTATTTT.

V usage is TRBV7-8 and J usage is TRBJ1-5; D unclear. The CDR3 is 15 amino acids. Germline lookup yields CDR1 SGHVS and CDR2 FQNEAQ. V was cut by 5 bases and J by 3 bases, with 14 bases left in between. CDR3 region: CASSQSGIYNQPQHF. Here the CDR3 DNA reads TGTGCCAGCAGCCAATCCGGGATTTACAATCAGCCCCAGCATTTT.

The rearrangement joins TRBV7-6 to TRBJ2-7; TRBD2 might be the D (6 bases). V was shortened by 5 bases and J by 5 bases, with 19 bases between the two germline ends. The germline V gene has CDR1 SGHVS and CDR2 FNYEAQ. The CDR3 spans 15 residues. CDR3 protein: CASSILLAGTNEQYF. Written as DNA, the CDR3 is TGTGCCAGCAGCATCCTTCTGGCGGGAACCAACGAGCAGTACTTC.